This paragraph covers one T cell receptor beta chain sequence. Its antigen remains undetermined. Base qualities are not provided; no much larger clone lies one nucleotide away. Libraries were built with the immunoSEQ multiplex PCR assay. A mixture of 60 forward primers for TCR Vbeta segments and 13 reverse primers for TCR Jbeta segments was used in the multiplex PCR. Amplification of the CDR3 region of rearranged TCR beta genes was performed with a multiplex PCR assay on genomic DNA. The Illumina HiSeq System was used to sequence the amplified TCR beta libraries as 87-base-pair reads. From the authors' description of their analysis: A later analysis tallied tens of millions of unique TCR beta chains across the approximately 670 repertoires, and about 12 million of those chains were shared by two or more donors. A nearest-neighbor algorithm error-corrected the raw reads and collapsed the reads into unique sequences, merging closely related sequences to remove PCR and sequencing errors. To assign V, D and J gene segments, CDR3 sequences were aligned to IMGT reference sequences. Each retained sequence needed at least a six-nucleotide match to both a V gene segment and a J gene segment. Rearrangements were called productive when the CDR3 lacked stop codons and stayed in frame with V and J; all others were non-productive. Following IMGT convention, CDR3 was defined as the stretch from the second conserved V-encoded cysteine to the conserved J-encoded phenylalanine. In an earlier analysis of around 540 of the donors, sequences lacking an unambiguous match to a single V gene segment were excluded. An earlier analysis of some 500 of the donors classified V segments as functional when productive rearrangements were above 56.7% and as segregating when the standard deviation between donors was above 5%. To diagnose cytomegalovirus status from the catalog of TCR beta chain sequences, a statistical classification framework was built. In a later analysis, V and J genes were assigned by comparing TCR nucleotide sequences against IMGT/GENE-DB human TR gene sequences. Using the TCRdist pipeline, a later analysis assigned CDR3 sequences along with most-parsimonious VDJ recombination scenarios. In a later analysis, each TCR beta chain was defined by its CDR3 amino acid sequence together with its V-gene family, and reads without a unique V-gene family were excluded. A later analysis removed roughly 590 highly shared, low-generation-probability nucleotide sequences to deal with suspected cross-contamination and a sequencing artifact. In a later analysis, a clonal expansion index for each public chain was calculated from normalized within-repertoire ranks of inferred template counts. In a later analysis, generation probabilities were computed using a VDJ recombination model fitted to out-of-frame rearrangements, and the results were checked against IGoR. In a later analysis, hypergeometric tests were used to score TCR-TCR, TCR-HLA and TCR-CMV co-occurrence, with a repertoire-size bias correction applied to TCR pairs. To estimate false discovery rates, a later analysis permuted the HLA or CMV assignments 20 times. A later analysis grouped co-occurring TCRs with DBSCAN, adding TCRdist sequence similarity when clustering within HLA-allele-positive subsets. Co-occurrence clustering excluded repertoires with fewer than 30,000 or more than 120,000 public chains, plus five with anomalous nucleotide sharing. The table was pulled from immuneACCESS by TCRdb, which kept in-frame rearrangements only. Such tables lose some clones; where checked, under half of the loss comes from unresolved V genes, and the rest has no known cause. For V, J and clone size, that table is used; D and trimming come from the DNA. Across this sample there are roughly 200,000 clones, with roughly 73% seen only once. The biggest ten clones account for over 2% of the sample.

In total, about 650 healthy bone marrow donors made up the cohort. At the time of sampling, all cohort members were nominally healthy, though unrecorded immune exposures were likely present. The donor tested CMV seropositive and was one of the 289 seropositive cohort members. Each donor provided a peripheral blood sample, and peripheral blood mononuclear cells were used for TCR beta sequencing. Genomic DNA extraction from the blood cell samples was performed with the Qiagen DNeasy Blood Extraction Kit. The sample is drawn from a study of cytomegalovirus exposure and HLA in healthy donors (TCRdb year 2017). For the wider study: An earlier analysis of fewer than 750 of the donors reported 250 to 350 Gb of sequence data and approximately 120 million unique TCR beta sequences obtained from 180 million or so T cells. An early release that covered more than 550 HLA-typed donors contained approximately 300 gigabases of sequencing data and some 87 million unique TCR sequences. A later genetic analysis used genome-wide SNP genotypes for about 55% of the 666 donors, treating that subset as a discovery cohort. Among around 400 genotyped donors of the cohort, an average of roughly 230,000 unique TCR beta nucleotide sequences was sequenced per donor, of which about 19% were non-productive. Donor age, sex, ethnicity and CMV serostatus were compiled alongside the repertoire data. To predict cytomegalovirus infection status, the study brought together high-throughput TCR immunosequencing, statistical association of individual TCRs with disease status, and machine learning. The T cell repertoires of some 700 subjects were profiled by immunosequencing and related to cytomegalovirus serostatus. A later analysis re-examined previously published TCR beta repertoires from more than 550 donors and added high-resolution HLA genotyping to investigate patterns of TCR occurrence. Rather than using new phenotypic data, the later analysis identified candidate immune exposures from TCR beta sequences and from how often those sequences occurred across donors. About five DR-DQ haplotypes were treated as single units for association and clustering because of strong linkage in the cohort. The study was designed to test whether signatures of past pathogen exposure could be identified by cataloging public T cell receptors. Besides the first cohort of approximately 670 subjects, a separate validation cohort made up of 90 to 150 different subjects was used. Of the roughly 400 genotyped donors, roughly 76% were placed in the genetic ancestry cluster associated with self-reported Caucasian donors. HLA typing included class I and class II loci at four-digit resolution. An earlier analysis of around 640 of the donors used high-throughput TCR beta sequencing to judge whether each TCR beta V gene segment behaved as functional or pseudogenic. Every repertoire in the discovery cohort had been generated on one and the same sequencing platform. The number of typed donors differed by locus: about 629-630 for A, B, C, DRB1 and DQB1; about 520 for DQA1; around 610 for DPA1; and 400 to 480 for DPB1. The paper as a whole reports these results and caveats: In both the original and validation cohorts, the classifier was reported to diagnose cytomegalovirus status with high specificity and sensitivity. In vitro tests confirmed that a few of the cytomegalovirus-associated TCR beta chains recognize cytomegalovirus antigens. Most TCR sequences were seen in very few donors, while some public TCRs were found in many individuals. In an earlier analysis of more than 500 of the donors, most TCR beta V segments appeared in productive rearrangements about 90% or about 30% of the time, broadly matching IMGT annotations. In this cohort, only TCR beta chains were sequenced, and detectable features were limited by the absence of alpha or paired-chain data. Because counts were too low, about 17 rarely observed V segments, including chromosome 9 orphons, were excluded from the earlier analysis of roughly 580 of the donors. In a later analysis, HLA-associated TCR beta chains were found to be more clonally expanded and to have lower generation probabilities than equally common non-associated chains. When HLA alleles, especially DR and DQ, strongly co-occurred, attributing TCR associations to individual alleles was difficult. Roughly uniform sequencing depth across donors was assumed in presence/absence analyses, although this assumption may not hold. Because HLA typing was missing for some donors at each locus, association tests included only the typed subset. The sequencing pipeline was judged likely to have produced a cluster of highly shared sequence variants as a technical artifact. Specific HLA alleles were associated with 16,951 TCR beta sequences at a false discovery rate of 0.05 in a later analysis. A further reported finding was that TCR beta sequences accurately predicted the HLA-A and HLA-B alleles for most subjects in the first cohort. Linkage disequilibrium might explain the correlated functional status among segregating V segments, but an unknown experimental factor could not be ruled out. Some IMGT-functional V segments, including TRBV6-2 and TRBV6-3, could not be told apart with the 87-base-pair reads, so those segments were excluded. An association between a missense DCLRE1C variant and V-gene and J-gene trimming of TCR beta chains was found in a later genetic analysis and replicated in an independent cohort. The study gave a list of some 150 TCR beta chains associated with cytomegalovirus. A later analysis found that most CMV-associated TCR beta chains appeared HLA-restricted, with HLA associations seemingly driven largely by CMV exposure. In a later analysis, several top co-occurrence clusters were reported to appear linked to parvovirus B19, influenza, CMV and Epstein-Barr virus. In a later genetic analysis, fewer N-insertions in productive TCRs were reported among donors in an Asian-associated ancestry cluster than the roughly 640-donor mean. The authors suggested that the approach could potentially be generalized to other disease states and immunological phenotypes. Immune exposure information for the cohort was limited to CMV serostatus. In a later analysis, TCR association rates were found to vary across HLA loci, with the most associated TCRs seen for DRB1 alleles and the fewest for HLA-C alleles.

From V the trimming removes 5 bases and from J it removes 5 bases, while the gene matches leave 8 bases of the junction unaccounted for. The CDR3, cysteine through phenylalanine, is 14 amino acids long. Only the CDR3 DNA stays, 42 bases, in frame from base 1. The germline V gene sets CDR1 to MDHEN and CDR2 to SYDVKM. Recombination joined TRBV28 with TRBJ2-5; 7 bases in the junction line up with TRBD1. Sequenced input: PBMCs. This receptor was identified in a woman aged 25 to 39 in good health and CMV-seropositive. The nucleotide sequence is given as TGTGCCAGCAGTCCAGGGGGTGGACTTGAGACCCAGTACTTC. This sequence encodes CASSPGGGLETQYF. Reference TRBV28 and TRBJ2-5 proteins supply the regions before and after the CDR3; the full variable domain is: DVKVTQSSRYLVKRTGEKVFLECVQDMDHENMFWYRQDPGLGLRLIYFSYDVKMKEKGDIPEGYSVSREKKERFSLILESASTNQTSMYLCASSPGGGLETQYFGPGTRLLVL.